Below are 9 T cell receptor beta chains sequenced from a single sample in a study of blood T cell repertoires in COVID-19. TCRdb's copy holds only in-frame clones and misses some; the assay was immunoSEQ multiplex PCR. This table holds over 350,000 clones, about 89% found once. What was sequenced was PBMCs or T cells enriched from blood (not recorded which). These receptors were taken from a middle-aged woman who had been exposed to COVID-19.

The chain combines TRBV7-2 with TRBJ2-1, with D perhaps TRBD2 (5 bases). The CDR3 loop spans 12 amino acids. Trimming pared 1 base from V and 9 bases from J, leaving 7 bases between. Germline V gives CDR1 SGHTA, CDR2 FQGNSA. The CDR3 sequence is CASSLVGVEQFF. The CDR3 region has the DNA TGTGCCAGCAGCTTAGTCGGGGTTGAGCAGTTCTTC.

The chain recombines TRBV2 with TRBJ1-6, with TRBD1 matching over 8 bases. This CDR3 comprises 16 residues. CDR1 and CDR2 (germline): SNHLY, FYNNEI. Unmatched junction bases numbered 11, after V lost 6 bases and J lost 7 bases. CDR3 sequence reads: CASRDGQGGGNSPLHF. The CDR3, as DNA: TGTGCCAGCAGGGACGGACAGGGCGGAGGGAATTCACCCCTCCACTTT.

The V call is TRBV30, the J call TRBJ2-4, with D tentatively TRBD2 (5 bases). The V end was cut by 5 bases, the J end by 1 base, with 12 bases between. This CDR3 comprises 14 residues. CDR1 and CDR2 from the germline V gene are GTSNPN and SVGIG (reference sequence). DNA for the CDR3: TGTGCCTGGGGGATGAGGGAGGCCAAAAACATTCAGTACTTC. Translation gives CAWGMREAKNIQYF.

The gene calls are TRBV29-1 and TRBJ2-3, with 7 bases identical to TRBD1. CDR1 and CDR2 (germline): SQVTM, ANQGSEA. The CDR3 covers 14 residues. The V and J ends lost 7 bases and 0 bases, in that order; junction bases with no gene match: 7. CDR3 DNA sequence: TGCAGCGGGTCCGGGACAGCCAGCACAGATACGCAGTATTTT. It encodes CSGSGTASTDTQYF.

This clone was recorded only once. The chain has TRBV5-8 and TRBJ1-1; 8 nucleotides match TRBD1. V lost 1 base to trimming and J lost 0 bases; unmatched junction nucleotides: 5. The CDR3 contains 16 residues. Germline assignment: CDR1 SGHTS and CDR2 YDEGEE. CDR3 loop: CASSLSQGGMNTEAFF. The CDR3 nucleotides read TGTGCCAGCAGCTTGTCACAGGGGGGGATGAACACTGAAGCTTTCTTT.

This rearrangement joins TRBV6-5 to TRBJ1-2, with D perhaps TRBD1 (6 bases). The V and J ends lost 5 bases and 5 bases respectively, with 15 bases between them. From germline, CDR1 is MNHEY and CDR2 SVGAGI. This CDR3 contains 14 residues. As DNA, the CDR3 is TGTGCCAGCAGTCCCGGGGGGGGCAGGTATGGCTACACCTTC. Translating gives CASSPGGGRYGYTF.

The chain uses TRBV7-2 and TRBJ1-1, with 9 bases that match TRBD1. CDR1 and CDR2 from the germline V gene are SGHTA and FQGNSA. This CDR3 region has 14 residues. Unmatched junction bases numbered 5, after V lost 5 bases and J lost 4 bases. This chain's CDR3 is CASSTGQGSTEAFF. In DNA form, the CDR3 reads TGTGCCAGCAGCACCGGACAGGGGAGCACTGAAGCTTTCTTT.

CDR3 residues: CASGTRDYNEQFF. The CDR3 nucleotides read TGTGCCAGCGGGACTAGAGACTACAATGAGCAGTTCTTC. The V and J genes are TRBV2 and TRBJ2-1; 8 bases line up with TRBD2. Germline trimming cut 8 bases from V and 3 bases from J; bases unmatched to any gene: 3. This CDR3 contains 13 residues. Germline CDR1 and CDR2: SNHLY and FYNNEI. Together with reference TRBV2 and TRBJ2-1, the CDR3 gives the full variable domain: EPEVTQTPSHQVTQMGQEVILRCVPISNHLYFYWYRQILGQKVEFLVSFYNNEISEKSEIFDDQFSVERPDGSNFTLKIRSTKLEDSAMYFCASGTRDYNEQFFGPGTRLTVL.

The V gene is TRBV5-1, the J gene TRBJ1-2, with 10 bases matching TRBD1. Per the germline V gene, CDR1 is SGHRS and CDR2 is YFSETQ. The CDR3 covers 14 residues. After removal of 4 bases from V and 13 bases from J, the junction contained 13 bases not matched to a gene. This CDR3 is CASSPPGQGSKGTF. CDR3 sequence (DNA): TGCGCCAGCAGCCCACCGGGACAGGGGAGCAAGGGCACCTTC. Full variable domain (rest looked up from reference TRBV5-1 and TRBJ1-2): KAGVTQTPRYLIKTRGQQVTLSCSPISGHRSVSWYQQTPGQGLQFLFEYFSETQRNKGNFPGRFSGRQFSNSRSEMNVSTLELGDSALYLCASSPPGQGSKGTFGSGTRLTVV.